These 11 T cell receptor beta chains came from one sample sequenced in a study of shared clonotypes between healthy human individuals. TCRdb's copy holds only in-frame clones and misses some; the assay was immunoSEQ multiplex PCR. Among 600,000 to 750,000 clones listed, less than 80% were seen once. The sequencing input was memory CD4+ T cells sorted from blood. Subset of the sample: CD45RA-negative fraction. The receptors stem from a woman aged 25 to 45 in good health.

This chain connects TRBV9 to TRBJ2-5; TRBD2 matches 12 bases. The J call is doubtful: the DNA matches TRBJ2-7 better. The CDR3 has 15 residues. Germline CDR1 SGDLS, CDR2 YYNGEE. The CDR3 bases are TGTGCCAGCAGCTTGGGACTAGCGGGTCCCTACGAGCAGTACTTC. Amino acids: CASSLGLAGPYEQYF.

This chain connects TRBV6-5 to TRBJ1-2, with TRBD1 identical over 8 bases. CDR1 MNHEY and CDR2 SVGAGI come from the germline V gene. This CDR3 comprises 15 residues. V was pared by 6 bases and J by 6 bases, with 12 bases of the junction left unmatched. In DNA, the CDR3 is TGTGCCAGCAGACACACAGGGGGTCACAGTCATGGCTACACCTTC. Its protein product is CASRHTGGHSHGYTF.

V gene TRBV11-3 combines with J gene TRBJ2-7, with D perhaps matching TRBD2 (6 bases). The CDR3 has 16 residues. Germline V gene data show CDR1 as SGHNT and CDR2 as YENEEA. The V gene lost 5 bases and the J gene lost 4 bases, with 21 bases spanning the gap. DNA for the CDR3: TGTGCCAGCAGCCACTATGACTGGAGTAGCGGATACGAGCAGTACTTC. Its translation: CASSHYDWSSGYEQYF.

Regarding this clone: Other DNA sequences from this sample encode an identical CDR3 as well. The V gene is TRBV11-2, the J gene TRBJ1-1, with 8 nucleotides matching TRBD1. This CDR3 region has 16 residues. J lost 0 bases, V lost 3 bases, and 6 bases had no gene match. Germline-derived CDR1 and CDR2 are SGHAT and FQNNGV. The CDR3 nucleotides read TGTGCCAGCAGCTTTCGGACAGGGCTCATGAACACTGAAGCTTTCTTT. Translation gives CASSFRTGLMNTEAFF.

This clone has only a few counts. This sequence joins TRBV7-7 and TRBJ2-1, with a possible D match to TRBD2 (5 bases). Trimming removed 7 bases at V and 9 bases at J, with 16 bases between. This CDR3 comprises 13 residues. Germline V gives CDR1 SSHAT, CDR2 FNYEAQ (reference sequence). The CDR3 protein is CASTTRPLGEQFF. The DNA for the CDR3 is TGTGCCAGCACCACTAGGCCCCTGGGTGAGCAGTTCTTC.

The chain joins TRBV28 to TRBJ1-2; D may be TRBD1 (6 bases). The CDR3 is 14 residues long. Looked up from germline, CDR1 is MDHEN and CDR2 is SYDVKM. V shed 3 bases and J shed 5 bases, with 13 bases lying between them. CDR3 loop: CASSFGGPGYGYTF. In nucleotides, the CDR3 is TGTGCCAGCAGTTTCGGGGGGCCGGGGTATGGCTACACCTTC.

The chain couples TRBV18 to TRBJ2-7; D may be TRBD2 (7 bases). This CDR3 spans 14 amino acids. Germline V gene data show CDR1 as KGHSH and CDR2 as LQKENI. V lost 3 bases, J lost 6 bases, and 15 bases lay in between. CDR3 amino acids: CASSPVSGEGEQYF. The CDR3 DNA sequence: TGTGCCAGCTCACCTGTCTCAGGGGAGGGCGAGCAGTACTTC.

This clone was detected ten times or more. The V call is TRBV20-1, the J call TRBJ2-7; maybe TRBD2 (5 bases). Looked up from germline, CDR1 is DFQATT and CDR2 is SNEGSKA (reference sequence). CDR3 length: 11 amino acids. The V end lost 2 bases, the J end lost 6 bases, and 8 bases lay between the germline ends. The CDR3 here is CSARPSREQYF. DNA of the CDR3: TGCAGTGCTAGACCTAGCCGCGAGCAGTACTTC.

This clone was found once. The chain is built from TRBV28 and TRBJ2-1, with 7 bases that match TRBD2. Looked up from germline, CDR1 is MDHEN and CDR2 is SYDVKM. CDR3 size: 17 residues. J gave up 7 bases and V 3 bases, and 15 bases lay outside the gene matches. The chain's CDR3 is CASSFAPLAGVGNEQFF. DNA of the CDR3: TGTGCCAGCAGTTTCGCCCCCCTTGCGGGAGTGGGAAATGAGCAGTTCTTC.

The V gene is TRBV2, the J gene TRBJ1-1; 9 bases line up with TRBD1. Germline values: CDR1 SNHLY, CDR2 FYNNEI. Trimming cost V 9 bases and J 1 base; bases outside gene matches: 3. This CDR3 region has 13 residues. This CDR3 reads CARAQGANTEAFF. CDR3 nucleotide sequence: TGTGCCAGAGCACAGGGGGCGAACACTGAAGCTTTCTTT. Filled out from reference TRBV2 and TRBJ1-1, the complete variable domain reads EPEVTQTPSHQVTQMGQEVILRCVPISNHLYFYWYRQILGQKVEFLVSFYNNEISEKSEIFDDQFSVERPDGSNFTLKIRSTKLEDSAMYFCARAQGANTEAFFGQGTRLTVV.

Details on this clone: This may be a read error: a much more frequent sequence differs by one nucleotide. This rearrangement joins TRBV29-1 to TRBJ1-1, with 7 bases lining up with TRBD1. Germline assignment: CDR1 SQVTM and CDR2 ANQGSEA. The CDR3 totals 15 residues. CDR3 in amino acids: CSVDEKGAMNIEAFF. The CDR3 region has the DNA TGCAGCGTTGATGAAAAGGGGGCCATGAACATTGAAGCTTTCTTT.